This TCR beta chain is drawn from a study of control samples from healthy donors and cancer patients (dated by TCRdb to about 2020). Relative to germline, V is missing 6 bases and J is missing 9 bases, with 12 bases of the junction outside any gene match. CDR1 and CDR2, per the germline V gene, are KGHSH and LQKENI. The CDR3 numbers 15 residues from cysteine through phenylalanine. The kept DNA is CDR3 alone, 45 bases in frame from the first base. The receptor library was made with the immunoSEQ multiplex PCR assay. TCRdb's version of the immuneACCESS table is confined to in-frame rearrangements and falls short of the full clone set. An unresolved V gene accounts for under half of the shortfall where checked; the remainder is of unknown origin. Across this sample there are 150,000 or so clones, with approximately 94% seen only once. Jointly, the top ten make up around 5.4% of the sample. Note on this clone: The target of this receptor is not known. No quality values exist for individual bases; no much larger clone is one base distant.

Input material: blood. The receptor comes from a young man in good health. The rearrangement combines TRBV18 with TRBJ2-1, with 9 middle bases fitting TRBD1. The CDR3 reads as follows: CASSPRQGGGGEQFF. The DNA is as follows: TGTGCCAGCTCCCCCCGACAGGGGGGAGGGGGTGAGCAGTTCTTC.